The T cell receptor beta chain under discussion was sequenced for a study of identical twins. Notes on the study in general: Insertion counts were lower in abundant cord blood beta clonotypes, a trend that memory repertoires did not show. Models predicted too little out-of-frame TCR alpha sharing in monozygotic twins. Twin pairs' shared out-of-frame alpha sequences were enriched in low generation probability.

No donor was unhealthy or non-Caucasian. This clonotype occurred a few times. Antigen: not known. TCRdb reprocessed the 5' RACE reads via MiXCR and lists one record per CDR3 protein. Of 650,000 to 800,000 distinct CDR3 sequences listed, more than 6.5% were seen once; the top ten hold around 0.95%. This same sample was also taken into another study, of yellow fever vaccine responses in identical twins.

This receptor was identified in a woman aged 18-29 years in good health. Sample: PBMCs.

CDR3: CATSSPSSYNEQFF. CDR3 bases: TGTGCCACCAGCAGCCCAAGTTCCTACAATGAGCAGTTCTTC. The chain recombines TRBV15 with TRBJ2-1; D call uncertain. The CDR3 has 14 amino acids. Trimming took off 3 bases at V and 1 base at J, with 7 bases between the two ends. Germline V CDR1 and CDR2: LNHNV, YYDKDF (reference sequence).